A selection of T cell receptor beta chains follows, all from one sample in a study of PD-1 blockade in classical Hodgkin lymphoma. Assay: immunoSEQ multiplex PCR; the TCRdb copy retains only in-frame clones and omits some. This sample has tens of thousands of clones, with 94% found just once. What was sequenced was peripheral blood mononuclear cells (PBMCs). The receptors here all came from a human donor with classical Hodgkin lymphoma. Both conserved end residues are part of each CDR3. A D gene is named only where the DNA matches it firmly. The listing skips clone size in some rows; elsewhere it reads once, few, many or a size class.

cdr3_aa: CAWDKGFDSNQPQHF
cdr3_nt: TGTGCCTGGGATAAGGGGTTCGATAGCAATCAGCCCCAGCATTTT
j_call: TRBJ1-5
v_call: TRBV30
clone_size: -
d_call: -

cdr3_aa: CASSPGQGFMNTEAFF
cdr3_nt: TGTGCCAGCAGCCCGGGACAGGGATTCATGAACACTGAAGCTTTCTTT
j_call: TRBJ1-1
v_call: TRBV5-4
clone_size: -
d_call: TRBD1

cdr3_aa: CASKTSGGAPGELFF
cdr3_nt: TGTGCCAGCAAAACCAGCGGGGGGGCGCCCGGGGAGCTGTTTTTT
j_call: TRBJ2-2
v_call: TRBV27
clone_size: -
d_call: TRBD2

cdr3_aa: CACKGDRPEAFF
cdr3_nt: TGTGCCTGCAAGGGTGACAGGCCTGAAGCTTTCTTT
j_call: TRBJ1-1
v_call: TRBV30
clone_size: once
d_call: -

cdr3_aa: CASSYSDTQYF
cdr3_nt: TGTGCCAGCAGTTACTCGGATACGCAGTATTTT
j_call: TRBJ2-3
v_call: TRBV6-5
clone_size: -
d_call: -

cdr3_aa: CASSQERYHGDTQYF
cdr3_nt: TGTGCCAGCAGCCAAGAGAGGTACCACGGAGATACGCAGTATTTT
j_call: TRBJ2-3
v_call: TRBV4-2
clone_size: -
d_call: -

cdr3_aa: CASSPRGRQEGEQFF
cdr3_nt: TGTGCCAGCAGTCCCCGGGGGCGCCAGGAGGGTGAGCAGTTCTTC
j_call: TRBJ2-1
v_call: TRBV28
clone_size: -
d_call: -

cdr3_aa: CAWNPGAGGQPQHF
cdr3_nt: TGTGCCTGGAACCCCGGGGCAGGTGGCCAGCCCCAGCATTTT
j_call: TRBJ1-5
v_call: TRBV30
clone_size: -
d_call: -

cdr3_aa: CVEGQGSGYTF
cdr3_nt: TGTGTCGAAGGCCAAGGGAGTGGCTACACCTTC
j_call: TRBJ1-2
v_call: TRBV6-1
clone_size: -
d_call: -

cdr3_aa: CASSSPELLYEQYF
cdr3_nt: TGTGCCAGCAGCTCACCTGAACTACTCTACGAGCAGTACTTC
j_call: TRBJ2-7
v_call: TRBV5-5
clone_size: -
d_call: -

cdr3_aa: CASSLKGLIDGQPQHF
cdr3_nt: TGTGCCAGCAGTTTGAAGGGGTTGATCGATGGTCAGCCCCAGCATTTT
j_call: TRBJ1-5
v_call: TRBV28
clone_size: -
d_call: -

cdr3_aa: CASSKVRSAGVRNTIYF
cdr3_nt: TGTGCCAGCAGCAAAGTGCGGTCGGCAGGGGTTAGAAACACCATATATTTT
j_call: TRBJ1-3
v_call: TRBV21-1
clone_size: -
d_call: -

cdr3_aa: CASSPVGPGDTEAFF
cdr3_nt: TGTGCCAGCAGCCCAGTAGGCCCTGGGGACACTGAAGCTTTCTTT
j_call: TRBJ1-1
v_call: TRBV5-6
clone_size: -
d_call: -

cdr3_aa: CASSIYIAYSNQPQHF
cdr3_nt: TGTGCCAGTAGTATTTATATCGCTTATAGCAATCAGCCCCAGCATTTT
j_call: TRBJ1-5
v_call: TRBV19
clone_size: -
d_call: -

cdr3_aa: CASSLGGSAKNIQYF
cdr3_nt: TGTGCCAGCAGTTTAGGGGGCTCGGCCAAAAACATTCAGTACTTC
j_call: TRBJ2-4
v_call: TRBV28
clone_size: -
d_call: -

cdr3_aa: CASSFGGGNSPLHF
cdr3_nt: TGTGCCAGCAGTTTTGGGGGGGGCAATTCACCCCTCCACTTT
j_call: TRBJ1-6
v_call: TRBV27
clone_size: -
d_call: -

cdr3_aa: CASSLGSHLNEKLFF
cdr3_nt: TGCGCCAGCAGCTTGGGTAGTCACCTTAATGAAAAACTGTTTTTT
j_call: TRBJ1-4
v_call: TRBV5-1
clone_size: -
d_call: -

cdr3_aa: CASSLAGGASSDTQYF
cdr3_nt: TGTGCCAGCAGCTTGGCAGGGGGCGCGAGCTCAGATACGCAGTATTTT
j_call: TRBJ2-3
v_call: TRBV5-6
clone_size: once
d_call: TRBD1

cdr3_aa: CASSPAFPGANVLTF
cdr3_nt: TGCGCCAGCAGCCCTGCTTTCCCCGGGGCCAACGTCCTGACTTTC
j_call: TRBJ2-6
v_call: TRBV5-1
clone_size: -
d_call: -

cdr3_aa: CASSGLAGEWDEQFF
cdr3_nt: TGTGCCAGCAGCGGGCTAGCGGGGGAATGGGATGAGCAGTTCTTC
j_call: TRBJ2-1
v_call: TRBV9
clone_size: -
d_call: TRBD2

cdr3_aa: CASSLAGDRRNEKLFF
cdr3_nt: TGCGCCAGCAGCCTGGCAGGGGACAGAAGAAATGAAAAACTGTTTTTT
j_call: TRBJ1-4
v_call: TRBV5-1
clone_size: -
d_call: TRBD1

cdr3_aa: CASSPNFPGPTDTQYF
cdr3_nt: TGTGCCAGCAGCCCCAATTTTCCGGGCCCCACAGATACGCAGTATTTT
j_call: TRBJ2-3
v_call: TRBV5-6
clone_size: -
d_call: -

cdr3_aa: CATSITRQVINEKLFF
cdr3_nt: TGTGCCACCAGCATTACCAGACAGGTGATTAATGAAAAACTGTTTTTT
j_call: TRBJ1-4
v_call: TRBV15
clone_size: once
d_call: -

cdr3_aa: CASSLGGRDQPQHF
cdr3_nt: TGTGCCAGCAGCTTAGGGGGAAGAGATCAGCCCCAGCATTTT
j_call: TRBJ1-5
v_call: TRBV7-8
clone_size: once
d_call: -

cdr3_aa: CASSLGLSNTGELFF
cdr3_nt: TGTGCCAGCAGCTTGGGACTCTCCAACACCGGGGAGCTGTTTTTT
j_call: TRBJ2-2
v_call: TRBV9
clone_size: -
d_call: -

cdr3_aa: CASSISTRRTEAFF
cdr3_nt: TGTGCCAGTAGTATCTCGACACGCCGAACTGAAGCTTTCTTT
j_call: TRBJ1-1
v_call: TRBV19
clone_size: -
d_call: -

cdr3_aa: CASSFGVSYEQYF
cdr3_nt: TGTGCCAGCAGTTTCGGGGTATCCTACGAGCAGTACTTC
j_call: TRBJ2-7
v_call: TRBV27
clone_size: -
d_call: -

cdr3_aa: CASRGKGDKDEQYF
cdr3_nt: TGTGCCAGCAGAGGAAAAGGAGATAAGGACGAGCAGTACTTC
j_call: TRBJ2-7
v_call: TRBV5-4
clone_size: -
d_call: -

cdr3_aa: CASSAGLAGVYGELFF
cdr3_nt: TGTGCCAGCAGCGCCGGACTAGCGGGGGTATACGGGGAGCTGTTTTTT
j_call: TRBJ2-2
v_call: TRBV9
clone_size: -
d_call: TRBD2

cdr3_aa: CASSLRQGRTEAFF
cdr3_nt: TGTGCCAGCAGCCTCAGACAGGGGCGCACTGAAGCTTTCTTT
j_call: TRBJ1-1
v_call: TRBV11-3
clone_size: -
d_call: TRBD1

cdr3_aa: CASSPFQQDSGNTIYF
cdr3_nt: TGTGCCAGCTCACCATTTCAACAAGACTCTGGAAACACCATATATTTT
j_call: TRBJ1-3
v_call: TRBV18
clone_size: -
d_call: -

cdr3_aa: CAWSASLNTEAFF
cdr3_nt: TGTGCCTGGAGTGCCTCCTTGAACACTGAAGCTTTCTTT
j_call: TRBJ1-1
v_call: TRBV30
clone_size: -
d_call: -

cdr3_aa: CASSLGWGNQPQHF
cdr3_nt: TGTGCCAGCAGCCTAGGGTGGGGCAATCAGCCCCAGCATTTT
j_call: TRBJ1-5
v_call: TRBV11-2
clone_size: once
d_call: -

cdr3_aa: CASSEGPWGNQPQHF
cdr3_nt: TGTGCCAGCAGCGAGGGACCCTGGGGCAATCAGCCCCAGCATTTT
j_call: TRBJ1-5
v_call: TRBV9
clone_size: -
d_call: -

cdr3_aa: CASSQSTHEAFF
cdr3_nt: TGTGCCAGCAGCCAAAGCACTCATGAAGCTTTCTTT
j_call: TRBJ1-1
v_call: TRBV11-2
clone_size: -
d_call: -

cdr3_aa: CASSLPGQNTEAFF
cdr3_nt: TGTGCCAGCAGCTTACCAGGACAGAACACTGAAGCTTTCTTT
j_call: TRBJ1-1
v_call: TRBV7-9
clone_size: once
d_call: -

cdr3_aa: CASSPVGDTQYF
cdr3_nt: TGTGCCAGCTCACCCGTGGGGGATACGCAGTATTTT
j_call: TRBJ2-3
v_call: TRBV18
clone_size: -
d_call: -

cdr3_aa: CSGGADTQYF
cdr3_nt: TGCTCGGGGGGTGCAGATACGCAGTATTTT
j_call: TRBJ2-3
v_call: TRBV20-1
clone_size: -
d_call: TRBD2

cdr3_aa: CASSYSGVGNTGELFF
cdr3_nt: TGTGCCAGCAGTTACTCAGGGGTGGGGAACACCGGGGAGCTGTTTTTT
j_call: TRBJ2-2
v_call: TRBV6-5
clone_size: few
d_call: -

cdr3_aa: CASSLSIAGANYGYTF
cdr3_nt: TGTGCCAGCAGTTTATCAATCGCAGGAGCGAACTATGGCTACACCTTC
j_call: TRBJ1-2
v_call: TRBV27
clone_size: once
d_call: -

cdr3_aa: CASSIGQNSYNEQFF
cdr3_nt: TGTGCCAGTAGTATTGGACAGAATTCCTACAATGAGCAGTTCTTC
j_call: TRBJ2-1
v_call: TRBV19
clone_size: -
d_call: -

cdr3_aa: CASSRGVSGANVLTF
cdr3_nt: TGTGCCAGCAGCCGCGGGGTCTCTGGGGCCAACGTCCTGACTTTC
j_call: TRBJ2-6
v_call: TRBV7-2
clone_size: -
d_call: -

cdr3_aa: CASRTPQGGGLNTEAFF
cdr3_nt: TGTGCCAGCAGAACCCCCCAGGGCGGAGGTTTGAACACTGAAGCTTTCTTT
j_call: TRBJ1-1
v_call: TRBV2
clone_size: -
d_call: -

cdr3_aa: CASSRTGQYTQYF
cdr3_nt: TGTGCCAGCAGCCGGACAGGGCAATATACGCAGTATTTT
j_call: TRBJ2-3
v_call: TRBV7-2
clone_size: -
d_call: TRBD1

cdr3_aa: CASSLTQGSGYTF
cdr3_nt: TGTGCCAGCAGCCTAACACAGGGAAGTGGCTACACCTTC
j_call: TRBJ1-2
v_call: TRBV2
clone_size: -
d_call: -

cdr3_aa: CSVDGVRTEAFF
cdr3_nt: TGCAGCGTTGATGGCGTTAGAACTGAAGCTTTCTTT
j_call: TRBJ1-1
v_call: TRBV29-1
clone_size: few
d_call: -

cdr3_aa: CASSRPGLVYNEQFF
cdr3_nt: TGTGCCAGCAGCCGTCCCGGACTAGTCTACAATGAGCAGTTCTTC
j_call: TRBJ2-1
v_call: TRBV7-2
clone_size: -
d_call: TRBD2

cdr3_aa: CASSPILNTQYF
cdr3_nt: TGTGCCAGCAGCCCAATTTTGAATACGCAGTATTTT
j_call: TRBJ2-3
v_call: TRBV7-8
clone_size: -
d_call: -

cdr3_aa: CSQGSGTEAFF
cdr3_nt: TGCAGCCAGGGGTCTGGGACTGAAGCTTTCTTT
j_call: TRBJ1-1
v_call: TRBV20-1
clone_size: once
d_call: -

cdr3_aa: CASSPHLDRNYGYTF
cdr3_nt: TGTGCCAGCAGCCCCCACCTTGACAGGAATTATGGCTACACCTTC
j_call: TRBJ1-2
v_call: TRBV9
clone_size: -
d_call: -

cdr3_aa: CASSTSGRAIEQFF
cdr3_nt: TGTGCCAGCAGCACTAGCGGGAGGGCCATTGAGCAGTTCTTC
j_call: TRBJ2-1
v_call: TRBV7-9
clone_size: -
d_call: TRBD2

cdr3_aa: CASSFDPTNEKLFF
cdr3_nt: TGTGCCAGCAGTTTCGATCCAACTAATGAAAAACTGTTTTTT
j_call: TRBJ1-4
v_call: TRBV6-5
clone_size: -
d_call: -